The entry that follows covers one T cell receptor (beta chain) sequence. From its re-call of the 5' RACE reads, TCRdb lists each CDR3 protein once, without DNA. The table for this sample gives about 460,000 distinct CDR3 sequences. The CDR3 sequence is 17 residues long. Germline assignment: CDR1 SGHRS and CDR2 YFSETQ. This record comes from a study of T cells expressing NK-cell markers. Study at large: HCMV serostatus: seven of eight sequenced donors positive, one negative.

This TCR was sampled from a woman in her forties or fifties in good health. The chain employs TRBV5-1 and TRBJ2-1; TCRdb proposes TRBD2, but this gene call is untestable without DNA. Sequencing was performed on blood T cells: a sorted CD56 or NKG2C T cell subset, CD4+ or CD8+ T cells, or bulk PBMC T cells (not recorded which). CDR3 amino acids: CASSPGLAGGPGNEQFF.